This TCR beta chain derives from a study of cytomegalovirus exposure and HLA in healthy donors. Notes on the study in general: Researchers reported from a later analysis that most CMV-associated TCR beta chains appeared HLA-restricted. Most likely, a cluster of highly shared sequence variants arose as a sequencing artifact. In a later analysis, TCR beta V- and J-gene trimming showed a link to a missense DCLRE1C variant.

From germline, CDR1 is LNHDA and CDR2 SQIVND (reference sequence). V shed 9 bases, J shed 0 bases, and the junction held 5 bases outside the gene matches. The CDR3 totals 13 residues. Notes on this clone: Its specificity is unknown.

Researchers ran the PCR with 60 Vbeta and 13 Jbeta primers. Measured with immunoSEQ multiplex PCR; TCRdb has only the in-frame clones, and not every one. The sample shows approximately 220,000 clones, approximately 82% of them seen only once. The origin of this receptor is a man aged 18 to 30 in good health and CMV-seronegative. The chain combines TRBV19 with TRBJ2-7, with 7 bases identical to TRBD1. Input material: PBMCs. This chain's CDR3 is CASVGQTSYEQYF. The CDR3 DNA reads as TGTGCCAGCGTGGGACAGACCTCCTACGAGCAGTACTTC.